These 28 T cell receptor beta chains originate from one sample sequenced in a study of neoadjuvant nivolumab and ipilimumab in lung cancer. The method was immunoSEQ multiplex PCR; TCRdb's version includes in-frame clones alone and lacks a portion of them. The table records about 25,000 clones, 80% to 85% of them present only once. This specimen was tumor tissue, taken after neoadjuvant nivolumab, alone or with ipilimumab, at or shortly before surgery. The receptors derive from an adult with non-small cell lung cancer.

J is TRBJ1-3 and V is TRBV27; D is possibly TRBD1 (5 bases). The germline gives CDR1 MNHEY, CDR2 SMNVEV (reference sequence). The CDR3 is 18 amino acids. V was pared by 6 bases and J by 0 bases, with 21 bases between. For the CDR3, the DNA is TGTGCCAGCAGCTCATGGGGGGGGATCCGCAGCTCTGGAAACACCATATATTTT. Its protein is CASSSWGGIRSSGNTIYF.

The genes are TRBV5-4 and TRBJ2-1; no reliable D call. The CDR3 has 12 residues. V shed 6 bases and J shed 7 bases, with 11 bases lying between them. CDR1 is SGHNT, CDR2 YYREEE, per germline (reference sequence). CDR3 bases: TGTGCCAGCACCTCCCCTGGTAATGAGCAGTTCTTC. As protein: CASTSPGNEQFF.

V is TRBV7-2 and J is TRBJ1-1; 7 bases agree with TRBD1. Germline V gives CDR1 SGHTA, CDR2 FQGNSA. This CDR3 is 12 amino acids long. J gave up 12 bases and V 1 base, and 5 bases lay outside the gene matches. The CDR3 reads CASSLGQGATFF. The CDR3 DNA reads as TGTGCCAGCAGCTTAGGACAGGGAGCGACTTTCTTT.

V and J are TRBV18 and TRBJ1-5; the match to TRBD1 covers 11 bases. The CDR3 contains 19 residues. V gave up 2 bases and J gave up 0 bases; unmatched junction bases: 9. CDR1 and CDR2 from the germline V gene are KGHSH and LQKENI. The CDR3 DNA reads as TGTGCCAGCTCACCATCCGGGACAGGGGGGGGCTATAGCAATCAGCCCCAGCATTTT. It is translated as CASSPSGTGGGYSNQPQHF.

The chain has TRBV27 and TRBJ2-2; the D gene is possibly TRBD1 (5 bases). V shed 8 bases and J shed 4 bases, with 17 bases lying between them. The CDR3 loop spans 15 amino acids. CDR1 is MNHEY, CDR2 SMNVEV, per germline (reference sequence). CDR3 region: CASVNPRGGTGELFF. The CDR3 DNA reads TGTGCCAGCGTTAACCCTAGGGGCGGCACCGGGGAGCTGTTTTTT.

The rearrangement joins TRBV6-5 to TRBJ2-2; D tentatively fits TRBD1 or TRBD2 (5 bases each). Trimming stripped 5 bases from V and 1 base from J, with 11 bases between. This CDR3 contains 15 residues. Germline V gene data show CDR1 as MNHEY and CDR2 as SVGAGI. The CDR3 spells CASSRGTVNTGELFF. The DNA of the CDR3 is TGTGCCAGCAGTAGAGGGACGGTGAACACCGGGGAGCTGTTTTTT.

By share of the sample, this clone is medium-sized (0.01 to 0.1%). The chain is built from TRBV14 and TRBJ1-2, with D possibly being TRBD1 (6 bases). With 4 bases removed from V and 8 bases from J, the gap between germline ends came to 17 bases. The CDR3 runs to 14 residues. Germline loops: CDR1 SGHDN, CDR2 FVKESK. In nucleotides, the CDR3 is TGTGCCAGCAGCCCCGATCAGGGGATGTGGGGCTACACCTTC. The encoded protein is CASSPDQGMWGYTF.

The CDR3 loop is CASTKTGANQETQYF. CDR3 sequence (DNA): TGCGCCAGCACTAAGACAGGGGCTAACCAAGAGACCCAGTACTTC. This rearrangement joins TRBV5-1 to TRBJ2-5; 8 bases align to TRBD1. The CDR3 is 15 residues long. Losses at the gene ends were 6 bases for V and 0 bases for J; bases not matched to a gene: 7. In germline, CDR1 is SGHRS, CDR2 YFSETQ.

The J gene is TRBJ1-2, the V gene TRBV18, with TRBD1 as a possible D gene (6 bases). CDR1 KGHSH and CDR2 LQKENI come from the germline V gene. Trimming took 3 bases from V and 3 from J, leaving 14 bases between them. This CDR3 comprises 15 residues. The CDR3 bases are TGTGCCAGCTCACCGATCCGGCAGGGGTACTATGGCTACACCTTC. It specifies CASSPIRQGYYGYTF.

The DNA of the CDR3 is TGCGCCAGCAGCTTGGGACAGGGGACGGGCGAGACCCAGTACTTC. Translation: CASSLGQGTGETQYF. The J gene is TRBJ2-5, the V gene TRBV5-1, with TRBD1 matching over 8 bases. The CDR3 runs to 15 residues. The trim removed 0 bases at V and 5 bases at J, leaving 6 bases unmatched. Germline CDR1 and CDR2: SGHRS and YFSETQ.

This clone came up a few times. The genes are TRBV6-1 and TRBJ1-5; no clear D gene. Trimming stripped 3 bases from V and 0 bases from J, with 18 bases between. The CDR3 has 18 residues. Germline-derived CDR1 and CDR2 are MNHNS and SASEGT. The CDR3 nucleotides read TGTGCCAGCAGTGATAGACGTGTAGAACGATATAGCAATCAGCCCCAGCATTTT. This sequence encodes CASSDRRVERYSNQPQHF.

The chain is built from TRBV18 and TRBJ1-1; no definite D call. The germline V gene encodes CDR1 KGHSH and CDR2 LQKENI. Trimming left V 3 bases short and J 1 base short, with 6 bases between. This CDR3 has 13 amino acids. CDR3: CASSPEANTEAFF. CDR3 nucleotide sequence: TGTGCCAGCTCACCGGAGGCGAACACTGAAGCTTTCTTT. Full variable domain (rest looked up from reference TRBV18 and TRBJ1-1): NAGVMQNPRHLVRRRGQEARLRCSPMKGHSHVYWYRQLPEEGLKFMVYLQKENIIDESGMPKERFSAEFPKEGPSILRIQQVVRGDSAAYFCASSPEANTEAFFGQGTRLTVV.

The chain links TRBV9 to TRBJ2-2; D is unclear. Germline V lookup: CDR1 SGDLS, CDR2 YYNGEE. Trimming took 3 bases from V and 1 from J, leaving 7 bases between them. The CDR3 sequence is 14 residues long. The CDR3 loop is CASSGSLNTGELFF. For the CDR3, the DNA is TGTGCCAGCAGCGGATCACTGAACACCGGGGAGCTGTTTTTT.

The V call is TRBV5-1, the J call TRBJ1-2; TRBD1 agrees at 9 bases. In germline, CDR1 is SGHRS, CDR2 YFSETQ. J gave up 7 bases and V 4 bases, and 8 bases lay outside the gene matches. CDR3 size: 14 residues. CDR3 coding DNA: TGCGCCAGCAGCCAAACGGACAGGGGAGGTGGCTACACCTTC. As protein: CASSQTDRGGGYTF. Together with reference TRBV5-1 and TRBJ1-2, the CDR3 gives the full variable domain: KAGVTQTPRYLIKTRGQQVTLSCSPISGHRSVSWYQQTPGQGLQFLFEYFSETQRNKGNFPGRFSGRQFSNSRSEMNVSTLELGDSALYLCASSQTDRGGGYTFGSGTRLTVV.

J is TRBJ2-3 and V is TRBV29-1; D is ambiguous. Trimming cost V 3 bases and J 4 bases, with 11 bases left between them. The CDR3 loop spans 13 amino acids. Germline CDR1 reads SQVTM; CDR2 reads ANQGSEA. This CDR3 reads CSVDGSVPDTQYF. Written as DNA, the CDR3 is TGCAGCGTTGATGGCAGCGTTCCAGATACGCAGTATTTT.

The chain carries TRBV29-1 and TRBJ2-1; a weak D match, TRBD2 (6 bases). V lost 6 bases and J 5 bases, leaving 20 bases between the germline ends. This CDR3 is 15 amino acids long. Looked up from germline, CDR1 is SQVTM and CDR2 is ANQGSEA. The CDR3 protein is CSVALGVPGDNEQFF. Written as DNA, the CDR3 is TGCAGCGTCGCCCTGGGGGTCCCGGGGGACAATGAGCAGTTCTTC.

The chain links TRBV10-1 to TRBJ2-3; tentatively, D is TRBD2 (7 bases). CDR3 length: 16 residues. Trimming took 3 bases from V and 3 from J, leaving 16 bases between them. Germline loops: CDR1 WNHNN, CDR2 SYGVQD (reference sequence). Here the CDR3 DNA reads TGCGCCAGCAGTGATCCGCGAGGGGGAGGGACAGATACGCAGTATTTT. It codes for CASSDPRGGGTDTQYF.

The V and J genes are TRBV29-1 and TRBJ2-7; 7 bases match TRBD1. Germline values: CDR1 SQVTM, CDR2 ANQGSEA. The CDR3 is 11 amino acids. With V trimmed by 5 bases and J by 9 bases, 7 bases remained unmatched. CDR3 protein: CSVTTGVWQYF. DNA of the CDR3: TGCAGCGTTACAACAGGGGTGTGGCAGTACTTC.

The chain has TRBV5-1 and TRBJ2-1; D call uncertain. The CDR3 runs to 12 residues. Germline V lookup: CDR1 SGHRS, CDR2 YFSETQ. Deletions cut 0 bases from V and 8 bases from J, with 6 bases between. In nucleotides, the CDR3 is TGCGCCAGCAGCTTGGGAGTGGATGAGCAGTTCTTC. Its translation is CASSLGVDEQFF.

The chain is built from TRBV5-4 and TRBJ2-1; 9 bases are a match to TRBD1. V was pared by 0 bases and J by 3 bases, with 7 bases of the junction left unmatched. This CDR3 contains 17 residues. Germline V lookup: CDR1 SGHNT, CDR2 YYREEE (reference sequence). The DNA of the CDR3 is TGTGCCAGCAGCTTGGGTGGTGTGGGACAGGGCTACAATGAGCAGTTCTTC. Protein sequence: CASSLGGVGQGYNEQFF.

The CDR3 spells CASSVTGGKYGYTF. Here the CDR3 DNA reads TGTGCCAGCAGTGTAACAGGGGGAAAGTACGGCTACACCTTC. This chain connects TRBV7-8 to TRBJ1-2; 8 bases line up with TRBD1. With V trimmed by 6 bases and J by 8 bases, 11 bases remained unmatched. CDR1 SGHVS and CDR2 FQNEAQ come from the germline V gene. CDR3 length: 14 amino acids.

The rearrangement joins TRBV9 to TRBJ1-2; D gene unclear. Germline CDR1 reads SGDLS; CDR2 reads YYNGEE. The CDR3 totals 14 residues. The germline V and J ends were trimmed by 0 bases and 2 bases, with 8 bases remaining between them. CDR3 region: CASSVVNSNYGYTF. The CDR3 coding sequence is TGTGCCAGCAGCGTAGTTAACAGCAACTATGGCTACACCTTC.

The chain is built from TRBV11-2 and TRBJ2-1; D is unresolved. The CDR3 covers 16 residues. V was pared by 5 bases and J by 0 bases, with 14 bases between. Germline V gene sequence: CDR1 SGHAT, CDR2 FQNNGV. The CDR3 loop reads CASSLNRASSYNEQFF. For the CDR3, the DNA is TGTGCCAGCAGCCTAAATCGGGCGAGCTCCTACAATGAGCAGTTCTTC.

The V call is TRBV6-5, the J call TRBJ1-2; D ambiguous. The CDR3 consists of 10 residues. Germline V gene sequence: CDR1 MNHEY, CDR2 SVGAGI. Trimming left V 10 bases short and J 4 bases short, with 7 bases between. The CDR3 DNA is TGTGCCACCTGGTCCTATGGCTACACCTTC. Translation: CATWSYGYTF.

V usage is TRBV5-4 and J usage is TRBJ2-7; a possible D gene is TRBD1 (6 bases). CDR1 and CDR2 (germline): SGHNT, YYREEE (reference sequence). V was cut by 8 bases and J by 2 bases, with 14 bases left in between. The CDR3 totals 13 residues. This CDR3 reads CASQVQGAYEQYF. Here the CDR3 DNA reads TGTGCCAGTCAAGTACAGGGAGCCTACGAGCAGTACTTC.

The chain employs TRBV5-4 and TRBJ2-5, with D hard to call. This CDR3 is 14 amino acids long. Trimming left V 0 bases short and J 1 base short, with 7 bases between. Germline assignment: CDR1 SGHNT and CDR2 YYREEE (reference sequence). CDR3 DNA sequence: TGTGCCAGCAGCTTGGTACATACCCAAGAGACCCAGTACTTC. Translating it yields CASSLVHTQETQYF. Variable domain in full (rest from reference TRBV5-4 and TRBJ2-5): ETGVTQSPTHLIKTRGQQVTLRCSSQSGHNTVSWYQQALGQGPQFIFQYYREEENGRGNFPPRFSGLQFPNYSSELNVNALELDDSALYLCASSLVHTQETQYFGPGTRLLVL.

V gene TRBV19 combines with J gene TRBJ2-7; 7 nucleotides agree with TRBD1. The trim removed 8 bases at V and 2 bases at J, leaving 9 bases unmatched. Looked up from germline, CDR1 is LNHDA and CDR2 is SQIVND (reference sequence). The CDR3 extends over 14 amino acids. The CDR3 DNA reads TGTGCCAGTGCCGCCGGACAGGCCGCCTACGAGCAGTACTTC. Protein product: CASAAGQAAYEQYF.

This chain uses TRBV5-1 with TRBJ1-1; D is undetermined. There are 13 residues in the CDR3. V gave up 3 bases and J gave up 4 bases, with 10 bases separating them. Germline V gene lookup returns CDR1 SGHRS and CDR2 YFSETQ. The chain's CDR3 is CASSYKGVTEAFF. The CDR3 DNA is TGCGCCAGCAGCTATAAGGGAGTCACTGAAGCTTTCTTT.